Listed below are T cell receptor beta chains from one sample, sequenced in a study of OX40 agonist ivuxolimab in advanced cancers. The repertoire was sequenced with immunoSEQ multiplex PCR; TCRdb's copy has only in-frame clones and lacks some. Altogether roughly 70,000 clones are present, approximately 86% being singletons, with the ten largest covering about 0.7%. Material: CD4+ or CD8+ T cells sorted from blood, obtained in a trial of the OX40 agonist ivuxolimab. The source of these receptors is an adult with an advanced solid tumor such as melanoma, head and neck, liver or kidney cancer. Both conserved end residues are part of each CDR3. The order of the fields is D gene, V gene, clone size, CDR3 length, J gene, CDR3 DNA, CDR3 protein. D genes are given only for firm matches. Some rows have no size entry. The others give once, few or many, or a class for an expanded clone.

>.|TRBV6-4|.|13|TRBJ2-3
TGTGCCAGCAGTGACAATTGGGCGGGTACGCAGTATTTT
CASSDNWAGTQYF
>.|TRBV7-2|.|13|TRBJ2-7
TGTGCCAGCAGCCCCCCGTGGCTCTACGAGCAGTACTTC
CASSPPWLYEQYF
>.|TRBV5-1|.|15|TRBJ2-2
TGCGCCAGCAGCTCCTTACAAAAAAACACCGGGGAGCTGTTTTTT
CASSSLQKNTGELFF
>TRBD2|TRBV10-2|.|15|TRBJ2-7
TGCGCCAGCACCCCCAGGACTAGCGGGAGCTACGAGCAGTACTTC
CASTPRTSGSYEQYF
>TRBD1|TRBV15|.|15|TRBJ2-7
TGTGCCACCAGCATAACAGGGGGCGCGGTCTCCGAGCAGTACTTC
CATSITGGAVSEQYF
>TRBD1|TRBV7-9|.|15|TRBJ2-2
TGTGCCAGCAGCTACAGGGGTGGGAACACCGGGGAGCTGTTTTTT
CASSYRGGNTGELFF
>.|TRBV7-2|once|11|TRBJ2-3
TGTGCCAGCAGCTCTAAGGATACGCAGTATTTT
CASSSKDTQYF
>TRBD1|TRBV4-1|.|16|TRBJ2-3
TGCGCCAGCAGCCAAGATAGGACAGGGGGAACAGATACGCAGTATTTT
CASSQDRTGGTDTQYF
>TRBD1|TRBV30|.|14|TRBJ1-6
TGTGCCTGGAATACCGGGACAGGGGGCTCACCCCTCCACTTT
CAWNTGTGGSPLHF
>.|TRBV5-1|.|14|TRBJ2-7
TGCGCCAGCAGCTTGGATGACGAGTGGAACGAGCAGTACTTC
CASSLDDEWNEQYF
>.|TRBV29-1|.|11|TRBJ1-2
TGCAGCGTCAAAGCTAACTATGGCTACACCTTC
CSVKANYGYTF
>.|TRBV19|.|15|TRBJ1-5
TGTGCCAGTAGCTTCAGCAGACAGGTCGATCAGCCCCAGCATTTT
CASSFSRQVDQPQHF
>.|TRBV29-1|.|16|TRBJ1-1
TGCAGCGTTGCGACTCACAGGCGGGGGGCGAACACTGAAGCTTTCTTT
CSVATHRRGANTEAFF
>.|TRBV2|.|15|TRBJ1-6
TGTGCCAGCAGTGTCCAGGGGTACCTCGGTTCACCCCTCCACTTT
CASSVQGYLGSPLHF
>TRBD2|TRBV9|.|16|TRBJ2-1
TGTGCCAGCAGCGTAGGACTAGCGGGAGCAATCAATGAGCAGTTCTTC
CASSVGLAGAINEQFF
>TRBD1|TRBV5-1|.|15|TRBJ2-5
TGCGCCAGCAGTTGGAGAGGGACAGGGGAGGAGACCCAGTACTTC
CASSWRGTGEETQYF
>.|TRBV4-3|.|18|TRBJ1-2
TGCGCCAGCAGCCAAGACGCCTCCGGACTCTTGACAAACTATGGCTACACCTTC
CASSQDASGLLTNYGYTF
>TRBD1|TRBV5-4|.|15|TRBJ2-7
TGTGCCAGCAGCCCGAGAGGACAGGGAGGCTACGAGCAGTACTTC
CASSPRGQGGYEQYF
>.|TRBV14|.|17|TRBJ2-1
TGTGCCAGCAGCCAGGCCGTTTGGACAAGCTCCTACAATGAGCAGTTCTTC
CASSQAVWTSSYNEQFF
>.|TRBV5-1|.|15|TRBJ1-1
TGCGCCAGCAGCTTGCTCGGGACAACGAACACTGAAGCTTTCTTT
CASSLLGTTNTEAFF
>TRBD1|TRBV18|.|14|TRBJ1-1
TGTGCCAGCTCACTCGGGACAGGGGAAACTGAAGCTTTCTTT
CASSLGTGETEAFF
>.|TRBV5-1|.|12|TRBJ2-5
TGCGCCAGCAGGGGAGGCCAAGAGACCCAGTACTTC
CASRGGQETQYF
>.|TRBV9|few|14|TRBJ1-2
TGTGCCAGCAGCCCCACGACAGCTAACTATGGCTACACCTTC
CASSPTTANYGYTF
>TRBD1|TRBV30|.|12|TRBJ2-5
TGTGCCTGGAAAGGGGGCGGTGAGACCCAGTACTTC
CAWKGGGETQYF
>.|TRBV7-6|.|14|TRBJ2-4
TGTGCCAGCAGCTTAGGAGTACAGGGAAACATTCAGTACTTC
CASSLGVQGNIQYF
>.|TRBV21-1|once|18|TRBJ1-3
TGTGCCAGCAGCCCCCGTAGGAGGAGCGGAGATTCTGGAAACACCATATATTTT
CASSPRRRSGDSGNTIYF
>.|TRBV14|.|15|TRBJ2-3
TGTGCCAGCAGCCAAGTTAACAGGCTCACAGATACGCAGTATTTT
CASSQVNRLTDTQYF
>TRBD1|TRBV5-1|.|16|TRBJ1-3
TGCGCCAGCAGCTTGGGGGGACAGGGCTTTGGAAACACCATATATTTT
CASSLGGQGFGNTIYF
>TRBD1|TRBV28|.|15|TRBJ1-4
TGTGCCAGCATCGCCCCACAGGACAGGGACGAAAAACTGTTTTTT
CASIAPQDRDEKLFF
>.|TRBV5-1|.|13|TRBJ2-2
TGCGCCAGCAGCTTGGACCCCACCGGGGAGCTGTTTTTT
CASSLDPTGELFF
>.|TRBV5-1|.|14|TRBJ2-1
TGCGCCAGCAGCTTTGGTAGTGGTCACGATGAGCAGTTCTTC
CASSFGSGHDEQFF